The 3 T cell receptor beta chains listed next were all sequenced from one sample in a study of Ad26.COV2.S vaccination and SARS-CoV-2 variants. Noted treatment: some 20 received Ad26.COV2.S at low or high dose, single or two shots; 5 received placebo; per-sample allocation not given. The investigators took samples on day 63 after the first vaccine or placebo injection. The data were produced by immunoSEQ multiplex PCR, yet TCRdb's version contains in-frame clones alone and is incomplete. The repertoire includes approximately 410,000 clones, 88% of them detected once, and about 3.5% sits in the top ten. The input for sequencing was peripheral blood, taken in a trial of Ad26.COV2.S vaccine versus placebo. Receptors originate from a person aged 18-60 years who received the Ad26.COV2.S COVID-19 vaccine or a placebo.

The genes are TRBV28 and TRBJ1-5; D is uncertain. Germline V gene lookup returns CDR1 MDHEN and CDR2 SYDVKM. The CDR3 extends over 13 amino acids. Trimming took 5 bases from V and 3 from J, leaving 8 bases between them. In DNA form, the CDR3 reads TGTGCCAGCAGTCCGGGCTACAATCAGCCCCAGCATTTT. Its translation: CASSPGYNQPQHF.

Here the CDR3 DNA reads TGTGCCAGCAAAAGGCCCGCGGGGGGGCCATACGAGCAGTACTTC. Translating gives CASKRPAGGPYEQYF. This chain uses TRBV5-8 with TRBJ2-7; 9 bases align to TRBD2. The CDR3 runs 15 residues. The germline CDR1 and CDR2 sequences are SGHTS and YDEGEE. V was clipped by 6 bases and J by 4 bases; unmatched bases: 11.

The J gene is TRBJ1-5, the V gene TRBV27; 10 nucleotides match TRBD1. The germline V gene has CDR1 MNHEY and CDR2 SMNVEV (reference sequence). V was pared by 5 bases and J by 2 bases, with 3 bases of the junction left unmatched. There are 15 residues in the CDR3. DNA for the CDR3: TGTGCCAGCAGTACCGGGACAGGGGGCAATCAGCCCCAGCATTTT. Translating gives CASSTGTGGNQPQHF.